This T cell receptor (beta chain) was obtained from a study of blood T cell repertoires in COVID-19. Study details: From the United States, Italy and Spain came samples of acute and convalescent COVID-19. From T cells, B-cell-depleted T cells, or PBMCs came the material, which was cDNA or gDNA.

Original processing notes: Reference gene primer amplification in the assay estimated nucleated cell counts. Here immunoSEQ multiplex PCR was the method, and the copy in TCRdb shows in-frame clones only, minus some. V and J calls and clone size follow that table, whereas D and trimming were derived from the DNA. The table shows 11,000 to 15,000 clones, with 65% to 85% occurring only once. In germline, CDR1 is SGHRS, CDR2 YFSETQ. This CDR3 comprises 14 residues. V shed 4 bases and J shed 8 bases, with 18 bases lying between them. The gene calls are TRBV5-1 and TRBJ1-2; the D is unclear. The sequence was collected from a human donor in a cohort sampled during active COVID-19. The sample consisted of peripheral blood. The CDR3 loop reads CASSPWGGQEGYTF. Written as DNA, the CDR3 is TGCGCCAGCAGCCCCTGGGGAGGGCAAGAGGGCTACACCTTC.